These T cell receptor beta chains were read from a single sample in a study of blood T cell repertoires in COVID-19. Sequencing was performed with immunoSEQ multiplex PCR; in TCRdb, only in-frame clones are kept and a portion is missing. The table records around 130,000 clones, around 86% of them present only once. The sample consisted of peripheral blood. The receptors were sampled from a man aged 40-55 years with active or convalescent COVID-19. Each CDR3 is given with its conserved first and last residue. A D gene is named only where the DNA matches it firmly. A row's size may be missing; if present it is once, few, many or a size class.

>NA|TRBJ1-1|NA|TRBV6-2/TRBV6-3|13
CASSYLRQTEAFF
TGTGCCAGCAGTTATCTGCGACAGACTGAAGCTTTCTTT
>NA|TRBJ2-7|NA|TRBV6-1|13
CASSDGRAYEQYF
TGTGCCAGCAGTGACGGCAGGGCGTACGAGCAGTACTTC
>TRBD2|TRBJ2-3|NA|TRBV30|14
CAWRIAGWIDTQYF
TGTGCCTGGCGAATAGCGGGGTGGATAGATACGCAGTATTTT
>TRBD1|TRBJ1-6|NA|TRBV11-3|14
CASSQGARNSPLHF
TGTGCCAGCAGCCAGGGGGCAAGAAATTCACCCCTCCACTTT
>NA|TRBJ1-2|once|TRBV5-1|15
CASSFGPGENYGYTF
TGCGCCAGCAGCTTCGGCCCAGGGGAAAACTATGGCTACACCTTC
>NA|TRBJ2-2|NA|TRBV30|16
CAWSVQRQLPTGELFF
TGTGCCTGGAGTGTCCAGCGGCAACTACCCACCGGGGAGCTGTTTTTT
>TRBD1|TRBJ1-6|NA|TRBV14|16
CASSQGWGTGGSPLHF
TGTGCCAGCAGCCAAGGATGGGGGACAGGGGGTTCACCCCTCCACTTT
>TRBD1|TRBJ2-5|NA|TRBV3-1/TRBV3-2|13
CASSQDLGRGHHF
TGTGCCAGCAGCCAAGATCTGGGCAGGGGGCATCACTTC
>NA|TRBJ2-7|NA|TRBV7-2|14
CASSLEQLTYEQYF
TGTGCCAGCAGCTTAGAACAGCTTACCTACGAGCAGTACTTC
>TRBD1|TRBJ1-1|once|TRBV11-2|15
CASSQRTGMGTEAFF
TGTGCCAGCAGCCAGCGGACAGGGATGGGGACTGAAGCTTTCTTT
>NA|TRBJ1-5|NA|TRBV4-3|18
CASSQDPPRDYSNQPQHF
TGCGCCAGCAGCCAAGATCCCCCCAGGGATTATAGCAATCAGCCCCAGCATTTT
>NA|TRBJ2-5|NA|TRBV7-3|13
CASSLRFQETQYF
TGTGCCAGCAGCTTACGGTTCCAAGAGACCCAGTACTTC
>NA|TRBJ2-1|few|TRBV6-2/TRBV6-3|16
CASSTGLASRNNEQFF
TGTGCCAGCAGCACCGGACTTGCCTCTAGGAACAATGAGCAGTTCTTC
>NA|TRBJ1-1|NA|TRBV5-1|15
CASSFTGEMNTEAFF
TGCGCCAGCAGCTTTACCGGGGAAATGAACACTGAAGCTTTCTTT
>NA|TRBJ2-3|NA|TRBV7-2|16
CASSLRAATSTDTQYF
TGTGCCAGCAGCCTCAGGGCGGCTACTAGCACAGATACGCAGTATTTT
>TRBD1|TRBJ1-6|NA|TRBV2|15
CASSDARGLSSPLHF
TGTGCCAGCAGTGACGCCAGGGGGCTTTCTTCACCCCTCCACTTT
>TRBD1|TRBJ1-5|NA|TRBV27|16
CASSVTKGQGNQPQHF
TGTGCCAGCAGTGTAACGAAGGGACAGGGCAATCAGCCCCAGCATTTT
>NA|TRBJ1-6|NA|TRBV3-1/TRBV3-2|15
CASSQSWGVRSPLHF
TGTGCCAGCAGCCAGTCTTGGGGGGTCAGGTCACCCCTCCACTTT
>TRBD1|TRBJ1-2|NA|TRBV19|16
CACRSSRDRVYSGYTF
TGTGCCTGCCGTTCAAGCCGGGACAGGGTGTATAGTGGCTACACCTTC
>TRBD1|TRBJ2-7|NA|TRBV3-1/TRBV3-2|15
CASSQNRDSHYEQYF
TGTGCCAGCAGCCAGAACCGGGACAGCCACTACGAGCAGTACTTC
>NA|TRBJ1-5|NA|TRBV27|14
CAIPRGFCNQPQHF
TGTGCCATCCCTCGAGGGTTCTGCAATCAGCCCCAGCATTTT
>TRBD2|TRBJ2-3|once|TRBV6-2/TRBV6-3|16
CASSLGLAGGTDTQYF
TGTGCCAGCAGTTTAGGACTAGCGGGGGGGACAGATACGCAGTATTTT
>TRBD2|TRBJ2-7|NA|TRBV6-5|15
CASRPSRTRSYEQYF
TGTGCCAGCAGACCCTCCAGGACTAGATCATACGAGCAGTACTTC